This TCR beta chain was sequenced during a study of identical twins (dated by TCRdb to the mid-2010s). Context from the whole study: To test whether fetal clonotypes persist, the study used deep sequencing on TCR alpha and beta repertoires from monozygotic twins, unrelated adults of various ages, and cord blood. To rule out contamination, the twin experiments were replicated at different times with different library preparation protocols. Study-wide findings and limitations: Because the same donors could not be followed over many years, conclusions were based on cross-sectional statistical analysis. Fewer insertions were carried by abundant cord blood beta clonotypes, a similar but weaker trend appeared in young adult naive repertoires, and no such trend appeared in memory repertoires. Compared with coincidental sharing between unrelated individuals, an excess of low generation-probability sequences was observed among out-of-frame TCR alpha sequences shared between twins. Zero-insertion analyses could be partly confounded by invariant T cells such as MAIT and iNKT, although diverse VJ usage argued against such confounding for most clonotypes. Out-of-frame TCR alpha sharing in monozygotic twins was systematically underestimated by recombination models, whereas sharing between unrelated individuals was in agreement with the recombination models. A weaker excess of twin sharing was found in beta out-of-frame sequences because the signal-to-noise ratio was lowered by fewer shared sequences.

The library was prepared using 5' RACE. The instrument was an Illumina HiSeq 2000. A universal primer binding site was introduced by template switching, and a unique molecular identifier was present in the final cDNA, enabling accurate counting of TCR cDNA molecules. First-strand cDNA for TCR alpha and beta chains was synthesized from specific primers in the conserved constant-segment region. Each cDNA library was double barcoded, with a SMART-Mk sample barcode plus Illumina barcodes, to control for contamination. TruSeq adapter sequences, together with Illumina sample barcodes, were added in two successive PCR steps. The TCR alpha and beta cDNA libraries were sequenced on the Illumina HiSeq platform using custom primers. Under the source paper's analysis protocol: MiGEC processed the raw reads to extract unique molecular identifiers, while MiXCR was used to determine the CDR3 positions. Recombination models were inferred per individual with the repgenHMM and IGoR tools using an EM algorithm. Shared clonotype analysis was performed with the tcR package in R, normalizing sharing by the product of cloneset sizes. Out-of-frame nonproductive sequences were analyzed to study raw recombination free of thymic and clonal selection effects. TCRdb reprocessing: public reads trimmed at Q25 with fastp, clones called with MiXCR, in-frame beta chains kept. One record per CDR3 amino acid sequence lists the most common genes and DNA. Clone size and V and J calls follow TCRdb, not the original study. Recorded for this sample are around 220,000 distinct CDR3 sequences; more than 9% of them occurred a single time. Approximately 9.1% of the sample lies in the top ten.

All donors were healthy Caucasians. Miltenyi CD45RO+ enrichment and human naive T-cell isolation kits were used to isolate memory (CD45RO+) and naive T cells from PBMC. CDR1 and CDR2 were assigned from the germline V gene as LGHNA and YSLEER. The germline ends are 13 bases apart after V is trimmed by 4 bases and J by 5 bases. From cysteine to phenylalanine, the CDR3 is 14 amino acids long. Just CDR3 DNA is preserved here, 42 bases in frame from base 1. This clonotype has at least ten counts. Its antigen has not been determined. Base qualities are not recorded, but no much larger clone differs from it by a single base.

The sequenced sample consisted of memory T cells sorted from blood. The label giving this sample's cell subset or site can be read as: CD45RO+ enriched T cells. This chain is built from TRBV4-3 and TRBJ2-3; TRBD2 might be the D gene, on 7 matching bases. The source is a man aged 45 to 65 in good health. The CDR3 region reads CASSRGGAVDTQYF. The nucleotides read TGCGCCAGCAGCCGAGGGGGGGCCGTAGATACGCAGTATTTT.